The 10 T cell receptor beta chains given below trace back to one sample, sequenced in a study of blood T cell repertoires in COVID-19. The repertoire was sequenced with immunoSEQ multiplex PCR; TCRdb's copy has only in-frame clones and lacks some. The sample lists 350,000 to 500,000 clones; 70% to 90% were seen once. Material for sequencing was PBMCs or T cells enriched from blood (not recorded which). These TCRs come from a woman aged 18-35 years who had been exposed to COVID-19.

The CDR3, as DNA: TGTGCCAGCAGCAGCGGGGCGAGCTCCTACGAGCAGTACTTC. This translates into CASSSGASSYEQYF. The genes are TRBV7-9 and TRBJ2-7; 7 bases map to TRBD2. In germline, CDR1 is SEHNR, CDR2 FQNEAQ (reference sequence). This CDR3 contains 14 residues. Trimming removed 5 bases from V and 0 bases from J; junction bases left unmatched: 4.

This clone was counted once. This rearrangement joins TRBV7-2 to TRBJ1-6; D might be TRBD1 (6 bases). V gave up 7 bases and J gave up 11 bases, with 18 bases separating them. This CDR3 spans 14 amino acids. Looked up from germline, CDR1 is SGHTA and CDR2 is FQGNSA. The CDR3 sequence is CASTQSGTFPPLHF. In DNA form, the CDR3 reads TGTGCCAGCACACAATCCGGGACATTCCCACCCCTCCACTTT.

This chain uses TRBV4-2 with TRBJ2-1; unclear D gene. CDR1 is LGHNA, CDR2 YNFKEQ, per germline. The CDR3 is 16 residues long. V lost 0 bases, J lost 0 bases, and 9 bases lay in between. The CDR3 reads CASSQDASSSYNEQFF. The DNA of the CDR3 is TGTGCCAGCAGCCAAGATGCAAGTAGCTCCTACAATGAGCAGTTCTTC.

The V gene is TRBV7-9, the J gene TRBJ2-1; a weak D match, TRBD2 (7 bases). Trimming shortened V by 5 bases and J by 7 bases, and 27 bases separated the two germline ends. Germline lookup yields CDR1 SEHNR and CDR2 FQNEAQ (reference sequence). This CDR3 has 18 residues. CDR3 bases: TGTGCCAGCAGCCCTGGGCCCCCGGACGGGGGGCTCCTGAATGAGCAGTTCTTC. Translation gives CASSPGPPDGGLLNEQFF.

This clone came up a few times. The chain links TRBV28 to TRBJ1-2; 7 nucleotides agree with TRBD1. Losses at the gene ends were 5 bases for V and 5 bases for J; bases not matched to a gene: 17. In germline, CDR1 is MDHEN, CDR2 SYDVKM. The CDR3 runs to 17 residues. The CDR3 DNA reads TGTGCCAGCAGTCTGGAGGGGGACAGTTCATATTCTTATGGCTACACCTTC. Protein sequence: CASSLEGDSSYSYGYTF.

This clone was seen once. The chain carries TRBV5-5 and TRBJ2-1; tentative D call: TRBD2 (6 bases). Trimming removed 2 bases from V and 6 bases from J, with 9 bases in between. The CDR3 is 13 amino acids. Germline V lookup: CDR1 SGHKS, CDR2 YYEKEE (reference sequence). In DNA form, the CDR3 reads TGTGCCAGCAGCTTTTCGACTAGCAATGAGCAGTTCTTC. Translated, it gives CASSFSTSNEQFF. Using reference TRBV5-5 and TRBJ2-1 for the parts outside the CDR3, the full variable domain is DAGVTQSPTHLIKTRGQQVTLRCSPISGHKSVSWYQQVLGQGPQFIFQYYEKEERGRGNFPDRFSARQFPNYSSELNVNALLLGDSALYLCASSFSTSNEQFFGPGTRLTVL.

In this sample, this clone turned up once. The V call is TRBV7-6, the J call TRBJ1-6; D may be TRBD1 (6 bases). This CDR3 is 15 amino acids long. V shed 5 bases and J shed 9 bases, with 17 bases lying between them. Germline V lookup: CDR1 SGHVS, CDR2 FNYEAQ. The CDR3, as DNA: TGTGCCAGCAGCCTCCAAGGACAGTTCCTTTCACCCCTCCACTTT. The encoded protein is CASSLQGQFLSPLHF.

The V call is TRBV30, the J call TRBJ1-6; the match to TRBD1 covers 8 bases. Unmatched junction bases numbered 7, after V lost 7 bases and J lost 5 bases. The CDR3 covers 14 residues. The germline gives CDR1 GTSNPN, CDR2 SVGIG (reference sequence). Here the CDR3 DNA reads TGTGCCTTCCATTGGACAGGGAATAATTCACCCCTCCACTTT. This codes for CAFHWTGNNSPLHF.

J is TRBJ2-7 and V is TRBV6-1, with 12 bases that match TRBD2. This CDR3 comprises 15 residues. Trimming removed 1 base from V and 2 bases from J; junction bases left unmatched: 0. In germline, CDR1 is MNHNS, CDR2 SASEGT. DNA of the CDR3: TGTGCCAGCAGTGAAGGGACTAGCGGGACCTACGAGCAGTACTTC. Its protein product is CASSEGTSGTYEQYF.

V usage is TRBV4-1 and J usage is TRBJ2-1; 8 bases are a match to TRBD2. The CDR3 loop spans 14 amino acids. Per germline, CDR1 MGHRA and CDR2 YSYEKL. V was clipped by 8 bases and J by 7 bases; unmatched bases: 10. CDR3: CASCGTGGPNEQFF. The CDR3 DNA reads as TGCGCCAGCTGTGGGACGGGAGGGCCGAATGAGCAGTTCTTC.